The entry that follows covers one T cell receptor (beta chain) sequence. CDR1 is MGHDK, CDR2 SYGVNS, per germline. This CDR3 region has 14 residues. V lost 3 bases and J 1 base, leaving 7 bases between the germline ends. Sequencing used immunoSEQ multiplex PCR; TCRdb keeps in-frame clones, though not all of them. The table lists around 200,000 clones, roughly nine tenths of them singletons. The data originate from a study of blood T cell repertoires in COVID-19. Whole-study context: Sources were T cells, B-cell-depleted T cells, or PBMCs; the material itself was cDNA or gDNA.

Cohort 3 recovery required two negative PCRs, clearance, or symptom resolution. The J gene is TRBJ1-5, the V gene TRBV25-1, with D perhaps matching TRBD1 (6 bases). Material for sequencing was PBMCs or T cells enriched from blood (not recorded which). The clonotype was recovered from a woman in her 30s who had recovered from COVID-19. This CDR3 reads CASSEDRSNQPQHF. CDR3 nucleotides: TGTGCCAGCAGTGAGGACAGAAGCAATCAGCCCCAGCATTTT.